This T cell receptor (beta chain) was recovered during a study of T cell repertoires in cytomegalovirus infection. Overall study context: Indications of both CMV infection and matching HLA type were provided by public TCR beta signatures. Study-wide findings and caveats: The study found HLA-C-restricted CMV-specific TCR beta clonotypes dominating the ex vivo response. The cumulative frequency of public TCR beta families identified carriers of CMV plus the relevant HLA.

Ten or more counts support this clonotype. Its antigen is currently unknown. The germline gives CDR1 SQVTM, CDR2 ANQGSEA. This CDR3 is built from 17 residues. J gave up 0 bases and V 0 bases, and 10 bases lay outside the gene matches. From the reads, TCRdb called clonotypes with MiXCR, one entry per CDR3 protein. The sample holds some 300,000 distinct CDR3 sequences, around 10% seen once. The clonotype comes from a human donor in good health (CMV status not recorded). Some clones in this sample may be carry-over from other donors' samples. The chain employs TRBV29-1 and TRBJ1-2, with TRBD1 matching 7 bases. Sequences were obtained from PBMCs. The CDR3 bases are TGCAGCGTTGAAGAATGGGCGGACAGGAAATCTAACTATGGCTACACCTTC. Translation gives CSVEEWADRKSNYGYTF.